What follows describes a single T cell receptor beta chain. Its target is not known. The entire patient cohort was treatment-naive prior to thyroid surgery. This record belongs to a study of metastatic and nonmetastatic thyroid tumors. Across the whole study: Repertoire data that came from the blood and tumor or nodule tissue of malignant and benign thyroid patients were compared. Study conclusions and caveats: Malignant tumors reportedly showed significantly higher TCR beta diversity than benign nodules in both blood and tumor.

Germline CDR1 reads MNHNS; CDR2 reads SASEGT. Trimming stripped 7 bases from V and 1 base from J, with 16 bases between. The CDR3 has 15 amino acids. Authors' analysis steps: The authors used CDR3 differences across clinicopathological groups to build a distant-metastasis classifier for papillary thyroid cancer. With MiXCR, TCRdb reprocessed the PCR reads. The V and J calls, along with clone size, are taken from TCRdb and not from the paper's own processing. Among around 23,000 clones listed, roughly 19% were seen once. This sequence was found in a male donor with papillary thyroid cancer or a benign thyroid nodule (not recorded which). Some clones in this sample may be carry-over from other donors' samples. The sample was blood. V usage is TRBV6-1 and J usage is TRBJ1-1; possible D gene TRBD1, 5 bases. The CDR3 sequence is CASTGRGKGNTEAFF. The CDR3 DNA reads TGTGCCAGCACGGGGCGGGGCAAGGGGAACACTGAAGCTTTCTTT.